The 9 T cell receptor beta chains reported below all come from one sample, sequenced in a study of cytomegalovirus exposure and HLA in healthy donors. Primers for the PCR totalled 60 Vbeta and 13 Jbeta. Profiled with immunoSEQ multiplex PCR; TCRdb holds only in-frame clones, not every one. The sample lists 64,000 or so clones, about 70% occurring once. Sequenced sample: PBMCs. The receptors come from a woman aged 50 to 65 in good health and CMV-seropositive.

This chain joins TRBV7-8 and TRBJ2-5, with 7 positions matching TRBD2. With V trimmed by 1 base and J by 4 bases, 6 bases remained unmatched. CDR3 length equals 15 residues. CDR1 is SGHVS, CDR2 FQNEAQ, per germline. The CDR3 DNA is TGTGCCAGCAGCTTAGGGGCAGGGACTATAGAGACCCAGTACTTC. This gives the protein CASSLGAGTIETQYF. The whole variable domain, filled in from reference TRBV7-8 and TRBJ2-5, reads GAGVSQSPRYKVAKRGQDVALRCDPISGHVSLFWYQQALGQGPEFLTYFQNEAQLDKSGLPSDRFFAERPEGSVSTLKIQRTQQEDSAVYLCASSLGAGTIETQYFGPGTRLLVL.

The chain uses TRBV7-8 and TRBJ2-7; possibly TRBD2 for D (5 bases). Germline V gene sequence: CDR1 SGHVS, CDR2 FQNEAQ. The CDR3 contains 14 residues. V lost 1 base and J lost 4, with 11 bases in between. The CDR3 region has the DNA TGTGCCAGCAGCTTAGGAGGGCGGTGGTACGAGCAGTACTTC. This translates into CASSLGGRWYEQYF.

CDR3 sequence reads: CASSIAARVWNKNIQYF. In DNA, the CDR3 is TGTGCCAGTAGTATAGCTGCCAGGGTTTGGAACAAAAACATTCAGTACTTC. The J gene is TRBJ2-4, the V gene TRBV19, with D perhaps TRBD1 (5 bases). This CDR3 spans 17 amino acids. Germline values: CDR1 LNHDA, CDR2 SQIVND (reference sequence). Trimming stripped 1 base from V and 3 bases from J, with 16 bases between.

This clone showed up just a few times. The chain couples TRBV19 to TRBJ1-1; D perhaps matches TRBD1 (6 bases). Between the trimmed V and J ends, which lost 6 bases and 1 base, there was a span of 12 bases. CDR3 length equals 14 residues. Germline V gives CDR1 LNHDA, CDR2 SQIVND (reference sequence). The CDR3 nucleotides read TGTGCCAGTAGGGCCGGGACAAAGAACACTGAAGCTTTCTTT. Protein: CASRAGTKNTEAFF. Combining the CDR3 with reference TRBV19 and TRBJ1-1 gives the whole variable domain DGGITQSPKYLFRKEGQNVTLSCEQNLNHDAMYWYRQDPGQGLRLIYYSQIVNDFQKGDIAEGYSVSREKKESFPLTVTSAQKNPTAFYLCASRAGTKNTEAFFGQGTRLTVV.

This chain connects TRBV19 to TRBJ2-7; 10 nucleotides agree with TRBD1. Per germline, CDR1 LNHDA and CDR2 SQIVND (reference sequence). Germline trimming cut 5 bases from V and 2 bases from J; bases unmatched to any gene: 3. The CDR3 runs 14 residues. CDR3 DNA sequence: TGTGCCAGTAGTCCCGGGACAGGGGCCTACGAGCAGTACTTC. Amino acid sequence: CASSPGTGAYEQYF.

The chain carries TRBV6-5 and TRBJ2-7; D is unclear. V gave up 0 bases and J gave up 4 bases, with 16 bases separating them. There are 16 residues in the CDR3. Germline V gene lookup returns CDR1 MNHEY and CDR2 SVGAGI. CDR3 in DNA: TGTGCCAGCAGTTACTCGTGTTCAGCGAGAGCGTACGAGCAGTACTTC. Protein product: CASSYSCSARAYEQYF.

The J gene is TRBJ2-7, the V gene TRBV7-9, with 9 positions matching TRBD1. CDR3 length: 15 residues. The V gene end was trimmed by 5 bases and the J gene end by 4 bases; junction bases not matched to a gene: 9. Germline V CDR1 and CDR2: SEHNR, FQNEAQ (reference sequence). This CDR3 is CASSGQGFTPYEQYF. CDR3 sequence (DNA): TGTGCCAGCAGCGGACAGGGGTTCACCCCTTACGAGCAGTACTTC.

The count of this clone is one. This chain uses TRBV27 with TRBJ2-5; possibly TRBD1 for D (6 bases). CDR1 is MNHEY, CDR2 SMNVEV, per germline (reference sequence). The ends were cut back, 6 bases at V and 5 bases at J, with 13 bases in the middle. The CDR3 consists of 13 residues. The CDR3 DNA follows: TGTGCCAGCAGCCGCAGGGGATATGAGACCCAGTACTTC. Amino acids: CASSRRGYETQYF.

This rearrangement joins TRBV27 to TRBJ2-5; D is perhaps TRBD1 (6 bases). The V end was cut by 1 base, the J end by 4 bases, with 13 bases between. This CDR3 is 15 amino acids long. CDR1 and CDR2 (germline): MNHEY, SMNVEV (reference sequence). CDR3 sequence (DNA): TGTGCCAGCAGTTTATTTCAGGGGCGCCGAGAGACCCAGTACTTC. Its protein product is CASSLFQGRRETQYF.